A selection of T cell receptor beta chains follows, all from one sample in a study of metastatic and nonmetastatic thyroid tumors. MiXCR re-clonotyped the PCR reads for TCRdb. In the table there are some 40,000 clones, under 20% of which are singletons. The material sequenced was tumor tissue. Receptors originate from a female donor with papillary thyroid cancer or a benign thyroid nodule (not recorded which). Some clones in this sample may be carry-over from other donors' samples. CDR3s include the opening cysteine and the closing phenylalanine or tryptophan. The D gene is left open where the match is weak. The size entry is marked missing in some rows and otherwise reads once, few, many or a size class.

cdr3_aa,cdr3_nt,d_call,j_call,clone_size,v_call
CSSNQGRSDEQYF,TGTTCCAGTAATCAGGGGCGCTCGGACGAGCAGTACTTC,NA,TRBJ2-7,few,TRBV19
CASSLRGSEGYGYTF,TGTGCCAGCAGCTTAAGAGGGTCCGAGGGGTATGGCTACACCTTC,NA,TRBJ1-2,many,TRBV13
CASSPFIAGENERFF,TGTGCCAGCTCACCATTCATAGCGGGGGAGAATGAGCGGTTCTTC,TRBD2,TRBJ2-1,NA,TRBV18
CASSPTGVLSGNTIYF,TGTGCCAGCAGCCCGACAGGGGTCCTCTCTGGAAACACCATATATTTT,TRBD1,TRBJ1-3,few,TRBV28
CASSALGGEQYF,TGTGCCAGCAGCGCCCTGGGGGGCGAGCAGTACTTC,NA,TRBJ2-7,NA,TRBV11-3
CAWSVGQALSYEQYF,TGTGCCTGGAGTGTGGGACAGGCCCTCTCCTACGAGCAGTACTTC,TRBD1,TRBJ2-7,many,TRBV30
CSVGTGGALTFF,TGCAGCGTTGGGACAGGGGGCGCTTTGACTTTCTTT,TRBD1,TRBJ1-1,many,TRBV29-1
CASSQASQNTEAFF,TGTGCCAGCTCACAGGCCAGCCAGAACACTGAAGCTTTCTTT,NA,TRBJ1-1,NA,TRBV18
CASSYYRSGELFF,TGTGCCAGCAGTTATTATAGGTCCGGGGAGCTGTTTTTT,NA,TRBJ2-2,few,TRBV6-6
CASHILAARPYEQYF,TGTGCCAGCCACATTCTCGCGGCTCGGCCCTACGAGCAGTACTTC,NA,TRBJ2-7,many,TRBV27
CASSSGSDTEAFF,TGTGCCAGCAGTTCGGGCAGTGACACTGAAGCTTTCTTT,NA,TRBJ1-1,many,TRBV6-1
CASSEDLASRETQYF,TGCGCCAGCAGTGAGGACCTAGCTTCCCGTGAGACCCAGTACTTC,NA,TRBJ2-5,many,TRBV5-1
CASSLVIWGGNEQFF,TGTGCCAGCAGCTTAGTAATCTGGGGAGGCAATGAGCAGTTCTTC,NA,TRBJ2-1,NA,TRBV11-2
CASSPVGGNTEAFF,TGTGCCAGCAGTCCCGTCGGGGGGAACACTGAAGCTTTCTTT,NA,TRBJ1-1,many,TRBV6-2/TRBV6-3
CASSFQGGISYEQYF,TGTGCCAGCAGCTTCCAGGGGGGGATCTCCTACGAGCAGTACTTC,NA,TRBJ2-7,many,TRBV7-2
CASSLANRFYGYTF,TGTGCCAGCAGCTTAGCAAACCGATTCTATGGCTACACCTTC,NA,TRBJ1-2,many,TRBV7-2
CASSSPTVESSRANVLTF,TGTGCCAGCAGTTCACCTACAGTGGAAAGCTCTCGGGCCAACGTCCTGACTTTC,NA,TRBJ2-6,few,TRBV6-5
CASSQGILSSYEQYF,TGTGCCAGCAGCCAGGGCATACTGAGCTCCTACGAGCAGTACTTC,NA,TRBJ2-7,many,TRBV3-1
CASRKGTSSRTDTQYF,TGTGCCAGCAGGAAGGGGACTAGCAGCCGCACAGATACGCAGTATTTT,TRBD2,TRBJ2-3,NA,TRBV2
CAWSGPRWETQYF,TGTGCCTGGAGCGGGCCCCGGTGGGAGACCCAGTACTTC,NA,TRBJ2-5,NA,TRBV30
CSARGLAGGSYNEQFF,TGCAGTGCGAGGGGACTAGCGGGAGGGTCCTACAATGAGCAGTTCTTC,TRBD2,TRBJ2-1,NA,TRBV20-1
CASSPPTEYGYTF,TGTGCCAGCTCACCACCGACGGAGTATGGCTACACCTTC,NA,TRBJ1-2,NA,TRBV18
CASSSDSGRNQPQHF,TGTGCCAGCAGTTCGGACTCTGGACGCAATCAGCCCCAGCATTTC,NA,TRBJ1-5,few,TRBV28
CASSQNKGKETQYF,TGTGCCAGCAGCCAAAACAAAGGGAAGGAGACCCAGTACTTC,NA,TRBJ2-5,few,TRBV3-1
CASSPGQGRSYEQYF,TGCGCCAGCAGCCCGGGACAGGGCAGGTCCTACGAGCAGTACTTC,TRBD1,TRBJ2-7,many,TRBV4-3
CASTLNWGETGYTF,TGTGCCAGCACCCTCAATTGGGGGGAAACTGGCTACACCTTC,NA,TRBJ1-2,many,TRBV6-1
CASTLLAGGPTDTQYF,TGTGCCAGCACCCTACTAGCGGGGGGGCCAACAGATACGCAGTATTTT,TRBD2,TRBJ2-3,many,TRBV12-3/TRBV12-4
CASSPYSGTEAFF,TGTGCCAGCAGCCCCTATTCTGGAACTGAAGCTTTCTTT,NA,TRBJ1-1,many,TRBV5-4
CASSGQDSGNTIYF,TGTGCCAGTAGCGGTCAGGACTCTGGAAACACCATATATTTT,NA,TRBJ1-3,medium-sized,TRBV19
CASSEGRYSYEQYF,TGCGCCAGCAGCGAAGGTCGGTACTCCTACGAGCAGTACTTC,NA,TRBJ2-7,medium-sized,TRBV10-1
CASSYTGYLGYNEQFF,TGTGCCAGTAGTTATACGGGGTACTTGGGATACAATGAGCAGTTCTTC,NA,TRBJ2-1,many,TRBV19
CASSTGTGTHFTDTQYF,TGCGCCAGCAGCACTGGGACAGGGACTCATTTCACAGATACGCAGTATTTT,TRBD1,TRBJ2-3,many,TRBV5-1
CASRAGTYNSPLHF,TGTGCCAGCAGAGCCGGGACTTATAATTCACCCCTCCACTTT,NA,TRBJ1-6,many,TRBV6-2/TRBV6-3
CASSLGGAGTGELFF,TGTGCCAGCAGTTTAGGCGGGGCTGGGACCGGGGAGCTGTTTTTT,NA,TRBJ2-2,many,TRBV28
CASSPWQTTAEQYF,TGTGCCAGCAGCCCCTGGCAGACTACGGCGGAGCAGTACTTC,NA,TRBJ2-7,many,TRBV3-1
CASSRTSTNNRGNAFF,TGTGCCAGCAGTCGCACTTCTACGAACAACAGGGGAAATGCTTTCTTT,TRBD1,TRBJ1-1,NA,TRBV6-1
CASSLSGGPGGETQYF,TGTGCCAGCAGTTTAAGCGGGGGCCCGGGAGGCGAGACCCAGTACTTC,TRBD2,TRBJ2-5,many,TRBV12-3/TRBV12-4
CASSSAGGGPYEQYF,TGTGCCAGCAGTTCCGCGGGAGGGGGGCCCTACGAGCAGTACTTC,TRBD2,TRBJ2-7,many,TRBV6-2/TRBV6-3